This T cell receptor (beta chain) was obtained from a study of T cells in Graves' hyperthyroidism and ophthalmopathy. Study results and caveats: Most thyroid-expanded clonotypes above 0.001 were also found in blood. A 13 V-J model separated ophthalmopathy from stable hyperthyroidism.

It was RNA transcripts that yielded the amplified TCR beta CDR3 regions. The TCR CDR3 was amplified in a first-round RT-PCR using the HTBI primer set. TCRdb called the multiplex PCR reads again in MiXCR, with one record for every CDR3 protein. The sample lists some 200,000 distinct CDR3 sequences, 15% to 20% occurring once. Ten or more counts support this clonotype. What it binds is unknown. For the diagnoses, clinical symptoms, serum thyroxine and TRAb, thyroid ultrasound and orbital computed tomography were used. Sequences were obtained from blood. The sequence came from a man aged 45-65 years with Graves' hyperthyroidism.

The CDR3 coding sequence is TGTGCCAGCAGCCAAGAAGGGGAAATTAACACCATATATTTT. It specifies CASSQEGEINTIYF. This chain joins TRBV3-1 and TRBJ1-3, with D possibly being TRBD1 (5 bases). CDR3 length equals 14 residues. Trimming pared 0 bases from V and 7 bases from J, leaving 10 bases between. Germline loops: CDR1 LGHDT, CDR2 YNNKEL (reference sequence).